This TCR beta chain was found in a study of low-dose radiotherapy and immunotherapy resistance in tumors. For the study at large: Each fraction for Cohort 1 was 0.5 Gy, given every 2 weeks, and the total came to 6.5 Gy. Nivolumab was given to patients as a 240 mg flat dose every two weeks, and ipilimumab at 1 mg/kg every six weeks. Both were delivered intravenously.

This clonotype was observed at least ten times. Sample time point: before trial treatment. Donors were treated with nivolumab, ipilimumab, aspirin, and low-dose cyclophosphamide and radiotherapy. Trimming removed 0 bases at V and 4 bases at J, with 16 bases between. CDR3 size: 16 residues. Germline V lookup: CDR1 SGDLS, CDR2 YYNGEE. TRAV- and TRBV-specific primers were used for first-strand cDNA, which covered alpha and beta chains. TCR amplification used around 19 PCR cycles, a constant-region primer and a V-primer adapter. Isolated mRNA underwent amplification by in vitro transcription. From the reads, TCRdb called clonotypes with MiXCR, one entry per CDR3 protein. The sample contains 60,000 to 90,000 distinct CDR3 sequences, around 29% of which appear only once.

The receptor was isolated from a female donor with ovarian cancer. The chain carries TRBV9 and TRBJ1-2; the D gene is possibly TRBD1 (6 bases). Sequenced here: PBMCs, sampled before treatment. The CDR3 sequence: CASSVAMGAGSYGYTF. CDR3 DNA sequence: TGTGCCAGCAGCGTAGCTATGGGGGCGGGTAGCTATGGCTACACCTTC.